A single sample gave rise to the 23 T cell receptor beta chains below, sequenced in a study of T cells in Graves' hyperthyroidism and ophthalmopathy (dated by TCRdb to about 2019). The protocol used for the library was multiplex PCR. The instrument given in TCRdb is Illumina HiSeq 2000. TCR beta CDR3 regions were amplified from RNA transcripts. The TCR CDR3 was subjected to a first round of RT-PCR using the HTBI primer set and the Qiagen OneStep RT-PCR kit. TCRdb reworked the public reads: Q25 trimming with fastp, MiXCR clone assembly, productive beta chains retained. Identical CDR3 protein sequences are pooled into one entry, listed with their most common genes and DNA. The sample table shows 490,000 or so distinct CDR3 sequences, and about 20% are seen once. Of the sample, roughly 49% is held by the ten largest clones. Material: blood. Receptor source: a woman in her 70s with Graves' ophthalmopathy.

This clonotype was recorded at least ten times. The chain couples TRBV20-1 to TRBJ1-1; D not certain. V lost 6 bases and J 3 bases, leaving 14 bases between the germline ends. Germline CDR1 DFQATT, CDR2 SNEGSKA (reference sequence). CDR3 size: 13 residues. CDR3 sequence: CSAKKGWDTEAFF. In nucleotides, the CDR3 is TGCAGTGCAAAGAAAGGGTGGGACACTGAAGCTTTCTTT.

This clonotype appeared a few times. This chain joins TRBV5-8 and TRBJ2-1; D is undetermined. Trimming shortened V by 2 bases and J by 0 bases, and 9 bases separated the two germline ends. The CDR3 spans 15 residues. Per the germline V gene, CDR1 is SGHTS and CDR2 is YDEGEE. In DNA form, the CDR3 reads TGTGCCAGCAGCTTCCCGGGCAGCTCCTACAATGAGCAGTTCTTC. This encodes CASSFPGSSYNEQFF. Looking up the rest from reference TRBV5-8 and TRBJ2-1 gives the full variable domain: EAGVTQSPTHLIKTRGQQATLRCSPISGHTSVYWYQQALGLGLQFLLWYDEGEERNRGNFPPRFSGRQFPNYSSELNVNALELEDSALYLCASSFPGSSYNEQFFGPGTRLTVL.

The chain couples TRBV3-1 to TRBJ2-1; TRBD2 aligns across 7 bases. The CDR3 sequence is 16 residues long. Germline trimming cut 5 bases from V and 2 bases from J; bases unmatched to any gene: 9. Per germline, CDR1 LGHDT and CDR2 YNNKEL (reference sequence). The CDR3 nucleotides read TGTGCCAGCAGCACCCAGCGGGGTCACACCTACAATGAGCAGTTCTTC. This codes for CASSTQRGHTYNEQFF.

This clonotype was seen more than once but under ten times. V is TRBV7-8 and J is TRBJ2-5, with unresolved D. The CDR3 is 15 amino acids. Germline V gene sequence: CDR1 SGHVS, CDR2 FQNEAQ. Trimming removed 5 bases from V and 4 bases from J, with 17 bases in between. CDR3 region: CASSPRFDWTETQYF. The DNA of the CDR3 is TGTGCCAGCAGCCCGAGATTCGACTGGACAGAGACCCAGTACTTC.

This clonotype appeared a few times. CDR3 sequence (DNA): TGCAGTGCAAAACCTGGGACAGGGAACTATGGCTACACCTTC. Translation: CSAKPGTGNYGYTF. The chain links TRBV20-1 to TRBJ1-2, with 9 bases fitting TRBD1. The CDR3 is 14 amino acids. J lost 2 bases, V lost 6 bases, and 7 bases had no gene match. Germline V CDR1 and CDR2: DFQATT, SNEGSKA (reference sequence).

This clonotype was counted a few times. This chain's CDR3 is CASTSRASNTEAFF. The CDR3, as DNA: TGTGCCAGCACCAGTCGGGCGTCTAACACTGAAGCTTTCTTT. This chain uses TRBV12-3 or TRBV12-4 with TRBJ1-1; D remains ambiguous. Between the trimmed V and J ends, which lost 7 bases and 2 bases, there was a span of 14 bases. This CDR3 contains 14 residues.

The CDR3 here is CASSLVWGIYNEQFF. In DNA form, the CDR3 reads TGTGCCAGCAGCTTAGTCTGGGGAATCTACAATGAGCAGTTCTTC. The chain is built from TRBV7-2 and TRBJ2-1; the D is unclear. The CDR3 loop spans 15 amino acids. Germline V gene data show CDR1 as SGHTA and CDR2 as FQGNSA. V shed 1 base and J shed 3 bases, with 10 bases lying between them.

This clonotype was recorded at least ten times. V usage is TRBV2 and J usage is TRBJ1-1; no clear D gene. CDR1 SNHLY and CDR2 FYNNEI come from the germline V gene. V gave up 4 bases and J gave up 1 base, with 7 bases separating them. This CDR3 region has 13 residues. The CDR3 sequence is CASSVAQNTEAFF. As DNA, the CDR3 is TGTGCCAGCAGTGTCGCACAGAACACTGAAGCTTTCTTT.

The chain joins TRBV5-1 to TRBJ2-2; TRBD2 agrees at 7 bases. The CDR3 length is 15 residues. Germline V lookup: CDR1 SGHRS, CDR2 YFSETQ. V was pared by 3 bases and J by 5 bases, with 7 bases of the junction left unmatched. CDR3 DNA: TGCGCCAGCAGCTCTCGGACTAGAGGTACCGGGGAGCTGTTTTTT. It is translated as CASSSRTRGTGELFF. The full variable domain, in which reference TRBV5-1 and TRBJ2-2 provide the parts outside the CDR3, is KAGVTQTPRYLIKTRGQQVTLSCSPISGHRSVSWYQQTPGQGLQFLFEYFSETQRNKGNFPGRFSGRQFSNSRSEMNVSTLELGDSALYLCASSSRTRGTGELFFGEGSRLTVL.

The rearrangement joins TRBV19 to TRBJ1-1, with D unclear. Between the trimmed V and J ends, which lost 4 bases and 5 bases, there was a span of 5 bases. Germline values: CDR1 LNHDA, CDR2 SQIVND (reference sequence). The CDR3 extends over 11 amino acids. CDR3 DNA: TGTGCCAGTAGTAGACGGACTGAAGCTTTCTTT. Its protein is CASSRRTEAFF.

This clonotype has ten or more counts. The chain combines TRBV12-3 or TRBV12-4 with TRBJ1-1; D is uncertain. CDR3 length: 12 residues. V shed 5 bases and J shed 6 bases, with 10 bases lying between them. CDR3 amino acids: CASSEVVAEAFF. For the CDR3, the DNA is TGTGCCAGCAGTGAAGTGGTGGCTGAAGCTTTCTTT.

The chain recombines TRBV18 with TRBJ1-5, with a tentative D call TRBD1 (5 bases). The CDR3 loop spans 15 amino acids. Germline V lookup: CDR1 KGHSH, CDR2 LQKENI. Trimming took off 0 bases at V and 4 bases at J, with 10 bases between the two ends. The CDR3 here is CASSPPGVQNQPQHF. The CDR3 DNA sequence: TGTGCCAGCTCACCACCAGGGGTCCAAAATCAGCCCCAGCATTTT. The whole variable domain, filled in from reference TRBV18 and TRBJ1-5, reads NAGVMQNPRHLVRRRGQEARLRCSPMKGHSHVYWYRQLPEEGLKFMVYLQKENIIDESGMPKERFSAEFPKEGPSILRIQQVVRGDSAAYFCASSPPGVQNQPQHFGDGTRLSIL.

This clonotype has a handful of counts. V gene TRBV10-1 combines with J gene TRBJ2-7; D uncertain. CDR1 and CDR2 (germline): WNHNN, SYGVQD (reference sequence). This CDR3 is built from 13 residues. Trimming shortened V by 2 bases and J by 3 bases, and 8 bases separated the two germline ends. The CDR3, as DNA: TGCGCCAGCAGTGAGAACTATCTCTACGAGCAGTACTTC. Translation: CASSENYLYEQYF.

The chain couples TRBV4-1 to TRBJ2-7; D may be TRBD2 (5 bases). CDR1 and CDR2 (germline): MGHRA, YSYEKL. Trimming removed 3 bases from V and 1 base from J, with 13 bases in between. The CDR3 is made up of 15 amino acids. The CDR3 loop is CASSHILDPSYEQYF. The DNA of the CDR3 is TGCGCCAGCAGCCATATACTAGACCCATCCTACGAGCAGTACTTC.

A few counts support this clonotype. The chain carries TRBV12-3 or TRBV12-4 and TRBJ2-3; D remains ambiguous. This CDR3 has 15 residues. Trimming left V 1 base short and J 0 bases short, with 8 bases between. The CDR3 is CASSLGTWSTDTQYF. In nucleotides, the CDR3 is TGTGCCAGCAGTTTAGGTACCTGGAGCACAGATACGCAGTATTTT.

This clonotype was detected a few times. This chain connects TRBV15 to TRBJ2-5, with D possibly matching TRBD2 (6 bases). V dropped 1 base and J dropped 2 bases, with 11 bases sitting between them. The CDR3 runs 15 residues. In germline, CDR1 is LNHNV, CDR2 YYDKDF (reference sequence). CDR3 coding DNA: TGTGCCACCAGCAGAGGACGGGACTTTCAAGAGACCCAGTACTTC. This sequence encodes CATSRGRDFQETQYF.

This clonotype was detected only a few times. This chain connects TRBV6-2 or TRBV6-3 to TRBJ2-5; the D gene is possibly TRBD2 (5 bases). The length of the CDR3 is 14 residues. V lost 2 bases and J lost 4, with 11 bases in between. Germline-derived CDR1 and CDR2 are MNHEY and SVGEGT. The CDR3 is CASSYVLATETQYF. For the CDR3, the DNA is TGTGCCAGCAGTTACGTATTAGCGACAGAGACCCAGTACTTC.

This clonotype has a handful of counts. The chain carries TRBV6-1 and TRBJ2-7, with D unclear. The V and J ends lost 7 bases and 1 base respectively, with 11 bases between them. Per the germline V gene, CDR1 is MNHNS and CDR2 is SASEGT. The CDR3 runs 13 residues. The CDR3 DNA sequence: TGTGCCAGCACCTGGACGGAATCCTACGAGCAGTACTTC. Translating it yields CASTWTESYEQYF.

The V gene is TRBV5-1, the J gene TRBJ2-1; TRBD2 is a possible D gene (6 bases). CDR1 is SGHRS, CDR2 YFSETQ, per germline. The CDR3 consists of 16 residues. Trimming removed 1 base from V and 2 bases from J, with 13 bases in between. CDR3 coding DNA: TGCGCCAGCAGCTTGCAGGCGGGACCAGCCTACAATGAGCAGTTCTTC. Protein: CASSLQAGPAYNEQFF. Supplemented by reference TRBV5-1 and TRBJ2-1, the full variable domain reads KAGVTQTPRYLIKTRGQQVTLSCSPISGHRSVSWYQQTPGQGLQFLFEYFSETQRNKGNFPGRFSGRQFSNSRSEMNVSTLELGDSALYLCASSLQAGPAYNEQFFGPGTRLTVL.

This chain uses TRBV20-1 with TRBJ1-4; D not certain. CDR1 and CDR2 (germline): DFQATT, SNEGSKA (reference sequence). The CDR3 extends over 12 amino acids. The V end lost 0 bases, the J end lost 7 bases, and 6 bases lay between the germline ends. CDR3 residues: CSAREGGEKLFF. In DNA form, the CDR3 reads TGCAGTGCTAGAGAGGGAGGTGAAAAACTGTTTTTT.

This clonotype was seen a handful of times. The chain is built from TRBV20-1 and TRBJ2-2; maybe TRBD2 (6 bases). CDR1 is DFQATT and CDR2 is SNEGSKA in the germline V gene (reference sequence). Trimming shortened V by 1 base and J by 6 bases, and 6 bases separated the two germline ends. This CDR3 is built from 12 residues. CDR3 nucleotides: TGCAGTGCTAGAGCGGGAGCCGGGGAGCTGTTTTTT. Translated, it gives CSARAGAGELFF.

This clonotype was seen at least ten times. The chain joins TRBV12-3 or TRBV12-4 to TRBJ1-2; 8 bases map to TRBD1. The V and J ends lost 5 bases and 7 bases, in that order; junction bases with no gene match: 6. CDR3 length: 13 amino acids. In DNA, the CDR3 is TGTGCCAGCAGTCCACAGGGGGTTCGTGGCTACACCTTC. Translated: CASSPQGVRGYTF.

This clonotype showed up just a few times. This sequence joins TRBV7-3 and TRBJ2-7, with D perhaps matching TRBD2 (6 bases). V lost 5 bases, J lost 2 bases, and 13 bases lay in between. This CDR3 has 14 amino acids. Germline V gene lookup returns CDR1 SGHTA and CDR2 FQGTGA. The CDR3 nucleotides read TGTGCCAGCAGCCCTGGTAGCGGACCCTACGAGCAGTACTTC. This encodes CASSPGSGPYEQYF. Filled out from reference TRBV7-3 and TRBJ2-7, the complete variable domain reads GAGVSQTPSNKVTEKGKYVELRCDPISGHTALYWYRQSLGQGPEFLIYFQGTGAADDSGLPNDRFFAVRPEGSVSTLKIQRTERGDSAVYLCASSPGSGPYEQYFGPGTRLTVT.